The 3 T cell receptor beta chains presented below share a single source sample, sequenced in a study of Graves' ophthalmopathy and Graves' hyperthyroidism. Researchers took RNA transcripts and amplified TCR beta CDR3 regions from them. RT-PCR was first run with HTBI primers, then multiplex PCR in a second round. TCRdb reanalysed the multiplex PCR reads using MiXCR and keeps one entry per CDR3 protein. The sample has about 620,000 distinct CDR3 sequences, 22% seen once. Sequencing was carried out using peripheral blood. Receptors originate from a woman aged 18-29 years with stable Graves' hyperthyroidism. Some clones in this sample may be carry-over from other donors' samples.

This clonotype has a count of ten or more. The V gene is TRBV20-1, the J gene TRBJ2-7; TRBD2 matches 7 bases. CDR3 length: 13 amino acids. CDR1 and CDR2 from the germline V gene are DFQATT and SNEGSKA (reference sequence). V was clipped by 5 bases and J by 3 bases; unmatched bases: 7. The CDR3 reads CSAWEGRVYEQYF. CDR3 nucleotide sequence: TGCAGTGCTTGGGAGGGTAGGGTCTACGAGCAGTACTTC.

This rearrangement joins TRBV12-3 or TRBV12-4 to TRBJ2-2; 9 positions agree with TRBD1. J lost 6 bases, V lost 6 bases, and 8 bases had no gene match. The CDR3 contains 15 residues. The CDR3 nucleotides are TGTGCCAGCAGCACCCGGGACAGGGTGGCCGGGGAGCTGTTTTTT. This gives the protein CASSTRDRVAGELFF.

This clonotype appeared a few times. The chain joins TRBV18 to TRBJ1-2; D not resolved. With 6 bases removed from V and 4 bases from J, the gap between germline ends came to 18 bases. CDR1 KGHSH and CDR2 LQKENI come from the germline V gene. This CDR3 has 15 residues. CDR3 sequence: CASSPTREEGYGYTF. For the CDR3, the DNA is TGTGCCAGCTCGCCTACGAGGGAGGAGGGCTATGGCTACACCTTC.